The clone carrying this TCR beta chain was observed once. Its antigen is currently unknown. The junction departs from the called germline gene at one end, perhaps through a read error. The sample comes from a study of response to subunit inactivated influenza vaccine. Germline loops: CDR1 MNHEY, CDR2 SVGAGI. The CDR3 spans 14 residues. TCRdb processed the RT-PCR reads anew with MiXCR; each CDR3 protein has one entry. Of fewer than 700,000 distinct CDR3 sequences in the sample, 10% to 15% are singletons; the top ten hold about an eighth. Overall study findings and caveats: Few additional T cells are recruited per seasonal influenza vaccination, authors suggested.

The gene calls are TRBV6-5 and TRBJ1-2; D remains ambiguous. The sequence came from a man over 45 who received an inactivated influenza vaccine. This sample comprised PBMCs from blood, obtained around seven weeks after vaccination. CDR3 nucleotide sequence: TGTGCCAGCAGTTACAGCGCACGTAACTATGGCTACATCTTC. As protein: CASSYSARNYGYIF.